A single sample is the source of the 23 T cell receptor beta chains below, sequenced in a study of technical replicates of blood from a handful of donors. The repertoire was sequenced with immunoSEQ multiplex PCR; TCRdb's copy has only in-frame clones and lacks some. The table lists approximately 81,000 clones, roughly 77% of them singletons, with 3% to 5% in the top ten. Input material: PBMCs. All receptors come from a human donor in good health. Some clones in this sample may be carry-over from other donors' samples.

The CDR3 protein is CASSLFTPYEQYF. The CDR3 DNA sequence: TGTGCCAGCAGCTTGTTTACACCATACGAGCAGTACTTC. The V call is TRBV7-2, the J call TRBJ2-7, with D hard to call. The CDR3 runs 13 residues. Germline CDR1 is SGHTA and CDR2 is FQGNSA. V was clipped by 3 bases and J by 4 bases, with 10 bases between them.

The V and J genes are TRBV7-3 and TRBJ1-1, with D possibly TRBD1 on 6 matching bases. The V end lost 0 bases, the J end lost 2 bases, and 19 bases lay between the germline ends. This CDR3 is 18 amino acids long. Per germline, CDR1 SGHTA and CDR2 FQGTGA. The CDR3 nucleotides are TGTGCCAGCAGCTTAACGGGTCTCCGGGGCAGGGGAAACACTGAAGCTTTCTTT. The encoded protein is CASSLTGLRGRGNTEAFF.

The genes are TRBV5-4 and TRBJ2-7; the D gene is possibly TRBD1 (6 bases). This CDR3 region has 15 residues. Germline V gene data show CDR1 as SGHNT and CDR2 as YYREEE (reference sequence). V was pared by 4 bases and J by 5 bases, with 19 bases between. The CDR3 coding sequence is TGTGCCAGCAGCCTCGGGACAAACCTAAACAACGAGCAGTACTTC. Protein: CASSLGTNLNNEQYF.

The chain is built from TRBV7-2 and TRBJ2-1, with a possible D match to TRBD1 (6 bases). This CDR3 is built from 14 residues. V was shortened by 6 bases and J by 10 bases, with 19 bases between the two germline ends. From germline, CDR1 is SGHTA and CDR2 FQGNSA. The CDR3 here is CASRFFGTQGEQFF. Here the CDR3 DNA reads TGTGCCAGCAGGTTCTTCGGGACCCAGGGGGAGCAGTTCTTC.

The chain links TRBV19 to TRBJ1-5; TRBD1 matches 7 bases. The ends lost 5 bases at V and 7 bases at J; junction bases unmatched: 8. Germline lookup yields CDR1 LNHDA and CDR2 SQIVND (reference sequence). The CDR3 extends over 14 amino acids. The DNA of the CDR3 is TGTGCCAGTAGTCCTAGGGACAGATGGCAGCCCCAGCATTTT. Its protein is CASSPRDRWQPQHF.

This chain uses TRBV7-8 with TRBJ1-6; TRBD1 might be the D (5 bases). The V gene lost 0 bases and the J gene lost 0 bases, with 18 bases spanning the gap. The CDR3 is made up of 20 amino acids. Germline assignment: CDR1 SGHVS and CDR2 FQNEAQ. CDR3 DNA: TGTGCCAGCAGCTTAGCGTGGGGGGTAACTCCGAGCTCCTATAATTCACCCCTCCACTTT. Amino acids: CASSLAWGVTPSSYNSPLHF.

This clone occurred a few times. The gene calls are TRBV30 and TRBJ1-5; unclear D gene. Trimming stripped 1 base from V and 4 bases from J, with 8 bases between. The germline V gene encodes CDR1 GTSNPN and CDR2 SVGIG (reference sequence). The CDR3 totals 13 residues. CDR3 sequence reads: CAWSAVRNQPQHF. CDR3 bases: TGTGCCTGGAGTGCAGTCAGAAATCAGCCCCAGCATTTT.

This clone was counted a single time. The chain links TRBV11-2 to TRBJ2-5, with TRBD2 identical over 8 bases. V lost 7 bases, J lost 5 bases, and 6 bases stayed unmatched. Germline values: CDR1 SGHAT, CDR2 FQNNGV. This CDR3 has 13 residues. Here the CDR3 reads CASTAGGIETQYF. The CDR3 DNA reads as TGTGCCAGCACCGCGGGGGGTATCGAGACCCAGTACTTC.

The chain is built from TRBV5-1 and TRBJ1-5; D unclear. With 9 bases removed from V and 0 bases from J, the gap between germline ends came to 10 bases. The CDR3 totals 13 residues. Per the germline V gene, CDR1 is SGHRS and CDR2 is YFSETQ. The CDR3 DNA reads TGCGCCACCGGCCGGGATAGCAATCAGCCCCAGCATTTT. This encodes CATGRDSNQPQHF.

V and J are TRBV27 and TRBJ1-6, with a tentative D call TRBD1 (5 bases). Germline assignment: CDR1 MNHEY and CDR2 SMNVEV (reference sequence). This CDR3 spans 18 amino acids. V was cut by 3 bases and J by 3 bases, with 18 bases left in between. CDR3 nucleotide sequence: TGTGCCAGCAGTTTTCGCCAGGGCTTTTCTTACTATAATTCACCCCTCCACTTT. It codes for CASSFRQGFSYYNSPLHF.

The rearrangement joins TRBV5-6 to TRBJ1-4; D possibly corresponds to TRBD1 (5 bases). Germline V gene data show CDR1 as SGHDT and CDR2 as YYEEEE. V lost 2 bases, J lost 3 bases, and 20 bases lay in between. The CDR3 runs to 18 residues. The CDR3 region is CASSFAPEGRGANEKLFF. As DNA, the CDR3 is TGTGCCAGCAGCTTTGCCCCGGAGGGCCGAGGGGCTAATGAAAAACTGTTTTTT.

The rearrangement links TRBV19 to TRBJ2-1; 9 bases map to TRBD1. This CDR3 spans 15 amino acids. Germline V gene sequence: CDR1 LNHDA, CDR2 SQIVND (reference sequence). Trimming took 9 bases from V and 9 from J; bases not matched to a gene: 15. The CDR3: CASAQRTGASGEQFF. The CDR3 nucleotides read TGTGCCAGCGCCCAGAGGACAGGGGCTAGTGGTGAGCAGTTCTTC.

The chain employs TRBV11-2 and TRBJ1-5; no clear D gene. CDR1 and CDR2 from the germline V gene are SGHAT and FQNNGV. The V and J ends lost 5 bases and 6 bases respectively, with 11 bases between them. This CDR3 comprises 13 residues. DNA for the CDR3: TGTGCCAGCAGCGGTCCGGGAGGTCAGCCCCAGCATTTT. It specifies CASSGPGGQPQHF.

The chain's CDR3 is CASSFQGSSYEQYF. The DNA for the CDR3 is TGTGCCAGCAGCTTCCAGGGCAGCTCCTACGAGCAGTACTTC. The chain joins TRBV7-2 to TRBJ2-7; tentative D call: TRBD1 (5 bases). This CDR3 comprises 14 residues. CDR1 and CDR2 from the germline V gene are SGHTA and FQGNSA. V was shortened by 3 bases and J by 0 bases, with 9 bases between the two germline ends.

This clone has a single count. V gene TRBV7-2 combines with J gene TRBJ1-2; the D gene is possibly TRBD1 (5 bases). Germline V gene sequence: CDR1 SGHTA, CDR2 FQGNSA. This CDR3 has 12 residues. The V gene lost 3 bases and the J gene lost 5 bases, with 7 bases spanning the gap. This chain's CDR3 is CASSFGGYGYTF. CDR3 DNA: TGTGCCAGCAGCTTCGGGGGGTATGGCTACACCTTC.

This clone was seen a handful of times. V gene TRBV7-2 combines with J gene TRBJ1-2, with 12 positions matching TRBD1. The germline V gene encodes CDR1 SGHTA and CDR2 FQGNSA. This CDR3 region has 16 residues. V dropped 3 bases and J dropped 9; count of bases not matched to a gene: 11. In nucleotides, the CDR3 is TGTGCCAGCAGCTTCCTGGGGTTCGGGACAGGGGGCAGCTACACCTTC. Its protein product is CASSFLGFGTGGSYTF.

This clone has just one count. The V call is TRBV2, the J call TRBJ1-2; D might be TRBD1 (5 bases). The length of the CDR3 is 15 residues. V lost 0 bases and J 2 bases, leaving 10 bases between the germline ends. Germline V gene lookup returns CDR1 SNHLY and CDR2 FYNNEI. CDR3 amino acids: CASSEAGGWNYGYTF. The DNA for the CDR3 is TGTGCCAGCAGTGAAGCCGGGGGATGGAACTATGGCTACACCTTC. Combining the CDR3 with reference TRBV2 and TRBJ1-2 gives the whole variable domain EPEVTQTPSHQVTQMGQEVILRCVPISNHLYFYWYRQILGQKVEFLVSFYNNEISEKSEIFDDQFSVERPDGSNFTLKIRSTKLEDSAMYFCASSEAGGWNYGYTFGSGTRLTVV.

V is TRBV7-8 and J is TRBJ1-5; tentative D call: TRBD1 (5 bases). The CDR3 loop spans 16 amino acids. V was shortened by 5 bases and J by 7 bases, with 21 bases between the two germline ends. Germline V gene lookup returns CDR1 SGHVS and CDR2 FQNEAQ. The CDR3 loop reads CASSPRGSRAGQPQHF. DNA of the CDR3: TGTGCCAGCAGCCCCCGGGGGAGCAGGGCGGGGCAGCCCCAGCATTTT.

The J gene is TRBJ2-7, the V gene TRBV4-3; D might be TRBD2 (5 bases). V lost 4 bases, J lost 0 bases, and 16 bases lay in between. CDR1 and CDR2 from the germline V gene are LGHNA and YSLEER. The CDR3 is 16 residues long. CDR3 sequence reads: CASSPTTGVASYEQYF. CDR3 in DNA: TGCGCCAGCAGCCCTACCACCGGGGTAGCCTCCTACGAGCAGTACTTC.

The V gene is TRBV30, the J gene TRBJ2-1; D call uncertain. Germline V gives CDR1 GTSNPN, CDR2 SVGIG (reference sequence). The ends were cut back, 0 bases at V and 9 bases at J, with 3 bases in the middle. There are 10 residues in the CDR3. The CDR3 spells CAWSVSEQFF. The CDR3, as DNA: TGTGCCTGGAGTGTTAGTGAGCAGTTCTTC.

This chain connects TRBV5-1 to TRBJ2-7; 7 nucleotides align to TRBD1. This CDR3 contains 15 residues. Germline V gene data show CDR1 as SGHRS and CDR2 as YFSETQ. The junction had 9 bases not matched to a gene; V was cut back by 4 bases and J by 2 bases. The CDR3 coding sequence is TGCGCCAGCAGCCTAAACGGACAGGAAGCCTACGAGCAGTACTTC. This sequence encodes CASSLNGQEAYEQYF.

For the CDR3, the DNA is TGTGCCAGCAGTGAAGACGCCCTCGGAGCGGGGGGGCGGAGGGAGCTGTTTTTT. Translated: CASSEDALGAGGRRELFF. V usage is TRBV6-1 and J usage is TRBJ2-2, with 10 bases aligning to TRBD2. Losses at the gene ends were 1 base for V and 9 bases for J; bases not matched to a gene: 14. Per the germline V gene, CDR1 is MNHNS and CDR2 is SASEGT. The CDR3 totals 18 residues.

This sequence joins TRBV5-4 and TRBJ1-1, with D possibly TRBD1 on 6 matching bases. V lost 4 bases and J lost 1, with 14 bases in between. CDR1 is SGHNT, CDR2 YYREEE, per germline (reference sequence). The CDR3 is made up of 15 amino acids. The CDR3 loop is CASSKSGVSNTEAFF. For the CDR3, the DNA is TGTGCCAGCAGCAAATCAGGGGTTTCGAACACTGAAGCTTTCTTT.